This T cell receptor (beta chain) was obtained from a study of blood T cell repertoires in COVID-19. In the study overall: Specimens from acute and convalescent COVID-19 originated in the United States, Italy and Spain. T cells, B-cell-depleted T cells, or PBMCs provided the cDNA or gDNA that served as material.

The CDR3 runs 15 residues. Germline CDR1 is MNHEY and CDR2 is SMNVEV (reference sequence). Trimming removed 3 bases from V and 2 bases from J, with 11 bases in between. Authors' processing steps: Amplifying reference gene primers gave estimates of nucleated cell counts. Sequencing used immunoSEQ multiplex PCR; TCRdb keeps in-frame clones, though not all of them. Clonal size and the V and J genes are those of that table, whereas D and trimming came from the DNA. The table has more than 85,000 clones, roughly 90% seen once. This receptor was identified in a woman between 55 and 75 years old with acute or convalescent COVID-19. Material: peripheral blood. The chain uses TRBV27 and TRBJ1-5; maybe TRBD1 (6 bases). CDR3 sequence: CASSLDRLGNQPQHF. In DNA, the CDR3 is TGTGCCAGCAGTTTGGACAGACTCGGCAATCAGCCCCAGCATTTT.